Below, 31 T cell receptor beta chains from the same sample are listed, as sequenced in a study of early T cells in non-severe SARS-CoV-2 infection. TCRdb processed the 5' RACE reads anew with MiXCR; each CDR3 protein has one entry. Of approximately 66,000 distinct CDR3 sequences listed, approximately 13% are singletons. Source material: whole blood. These TCRs come from an adult who was a healthcare worker with PCR-confirmed SARS-CoV-2 infection or an uninfected control (not recorded which).

This chain links TRBV3-2 with TRBJ2-3; the D call TRBD2 from the table was never checked on the DNA. TRBV3-2 is designated a pseudogene. The CDR3 spans 14 residues. Here the CDR3 reads CASSQAGSGDTQYF. DNA for the CDR3: TGTGCCAGCAGCCAAGCTGGTAGCGGAGATACGCAGTATTTT.

This clonotype was seen more than once but under ten times. The V call is TRBV3-1, the J call TRBJ1-6; D call uncertain. V gave up 1 base and J gave up 11 bases, with 0 bases separating them. In germline, CDR1 is LGHDT, CDR2 YNNKEL (reference sequence). The CDR3 is made up of 10 amino acids. This CDR3 is CASSQAPLHF. CDR3 DNA sequence: TGTGCCAGCAGCCAAGCACCCCTCCACTTT.

In this sample, this clonotype turned up a few times. CDR3 sequence reads: CASSLDRGAYNEQFF. In DNA, the CDR3 is TGTGCCAGCAGCTTAGACAGGGGCGCCTACAATGAGCAGTTCTTC. V usage is TRBV7-2 and J usage is TRBJ2-1, with 7 bases identical to TRBD1. This CDR3 is built from 15 residues. The V gene end was trimmed by 1 base and the J gene end by 2 bases; junction bases not matched to a gene: 2. Germline V gives CDR1 SGHTA, CDR2 FQGNSA. Full variable domain (outside the CDR3, taken from reference TRBV7-2 and TRBJ2-1): GAGVSQSPSNKVTEKGKDVELRCDPISGHTALYWYRQSLGQGLEFLIYFQGNSAPDKSGLPSDRFSAERTGGSVSTLTIQRTQQEDSAVYLCASSLDRGAYNEQFFGPGTRLTVL.

The chain uses TRBV2 and TRBJ2-3, with D uncertain. This CDR3 comprises 14 residues. Trimming cost V 7 bases and J 3 bases, with 14 bases left between them. Germline-derived CDR1 and CDR2 are SNHLY and FYNNEI. Here the CDR3 DNA reads TGTGCCAGCATGGGCAACCTTGGGACAGATACGCAGTATTTT. Its translation: CASMGNLGTDTQYF. The whole variable domain, filled in from reference TRBV2 and TRBJ2-3, reads EPEVTQTPSHQVTQMGQEVILRCVPISNHLYFYWYRQILGQKVEFLVSFYNNEISEKSEIFDDQFSVERPDGSNFTLKIRSTKLEDSAMYFCASMGNLGTDTQYFGPGTRLTVL.

This clonotype was recorded many times. The chain couples TRBV7-2 to TRBJ2-7, with a weak D call TRBD1 (6 bases). Per the germline V gene, CDR1 is SGHTA and CDR2 is FQGNSA. Trimming removed 5 bases from V and 4 bases from J, with 12 bases in between. This CDR3 has 13 amino acids. CDR3 sequence: CASSMGHPYEQYF. In nucleotides, the CDR3 is TGTGCCAGCAGCATGGGACACCCTTACGAGCAGTACTTC.

This clonotype was detected many times. The chain has TRBV20-1 and TRBJ2-7; TRBD2 agrees at 11 bases. This CDR3 region has 19 residues. The junction had 14 bases not matched to a gene; V was cut back by 1 base and J by 0 bases. Germline lookup yields CDR1 DFQATT and CDR2 SNEGSKA (reference sequence). The CDR3 region is CSARGTTGTSGISSYEQYF. In nucleotides, the CDR3 is TGCAGTGCTAGAGGCACGACCGGGACTAGCGGTATCTCCTCCTACGAGCAGTACTTC.

This clonotype was seen repeatedly, ten times or more. This rearrangement joins TRBV4-3 to TRBJ1-2; no clear D. The CDR3 runs to 13 residues. Per germline, CDR1 LGHNA and CDR2 YSLEER. The V end was cut by 1 base, the J end by 7 bases, with 10 bases between. In DNA form, the CDR3 reads TGCGCCAGCAGCCAAGTGGCACGCTTTGGCTACACCTTC. Translated: CASSQVARFGYTF.

Many counts were recorded for this clonotype. This rearrangement joins TRBV10-2 to TRBJ1-2, with D uncertain. The CDR3 sequence is 11 residues long. Germline assignment: CDR1 WSHSY and CDR2 SAAADI. Trimming removed 3 bases from V and 4 bases from J, with 3 bases in between. The CDR3 bases are TGCGCCAGCAGTGATCGCTATGGCTACACCTTC. Protein: CASSDRYGYTF.

This clonotype was recorded a few times. The chain carries TRBV7-9 and TRBJ1-4; D is unresolved. Germline V gene lookup returns CDR1 SEHNR and CDR2 FQNEAQ (reference sequence). The CDR3 consists of 11 residues. V was pared by 6 bases and J by 8 bases, with 7 bases between. The CDR3 DNA is TGTGCCAGCAGTCAAGGAGAAAAACTGTTTTTT. Translating gives CASSQGEKLFF.

This chain uses TRBV18 with TRBJ1-5, with no clear D. The CDR3 covers 14 residues. Deletions cut 1 base from V and 4 bases from J, with 8 bases between. CDR1 KGHSH and CDR2 LQKENI come from the germline V gene. CDR3 coding DNA: TGTGCCAGCTCACCACAGGGAAATAATCAGCCCCAGCATTTT. It specifies CASSPQGNNQPQHF.

The genes are TRBV11-2 and TRBJ1-2; D remains unclear. This CDR3 is 12 amino acids long. Trimming removed 2 bases from V and 5 bases from J, with 6 bases in between. Per germline, CDR1 SGHAT and CDR2 FQNNGV. The CDR3 DNA reads as TGTGCCAGCAGCTTACAGAGTTATGGCTACACCTTC. Translating it yields CASSLQSYGYTF.

The DNA for the CDR3 is TGTGCCAGCAGTTTCCGGGACAGGAGAGAGAACACTGAAGCTTTCTTT. It encodes CASSFRDRRENTEAFF. The chain joins TRBV27 to TRBJ1-1, with 8 bases lining up with TRBD1. Germline V gene data show CDR1 as MNHEY and CDR2 as SMNVEV (reference sequence). The CDR3 is 16 amino acids. Trimming took 3 bases from V and 1 from J; bases not matched to a gene: 7.

The chain carries TRBV20-1 and TRBJ2-7; 10 bases map to TRBD1. CDR3 length equals 15 residues. The germline V gene has CDR1 DFQATT and CDR2 SNEGSKA (reference sequence). The V segment lost 6 bases and the J segment 3 bases; nucleotides outside the gene matches: 11. The CDR3 is CSAIPGQGRIYEQYF. The CDR3 DNA sequence: TGCAGTGCGATCCCGGGACAGGGGAGGATCTACGAGCAGTACTTC.

This clonotype was counted only a few times. The CDR3 loop reads CASSLSGRYYEQYF. CDR3 sequence (DNA): TGTGCCAGCTCTCTTAGCGGGAGGTACTACGAGCAGTACTTC. This chain connects TRBV18 to TRBJ2-7, with 10 bases that match TRBD2. J was trimmed by 3 bases and V by 6 bases; bases with no gene match: 5. The CDR3 sequence is 14 residues long. CDR1 and CDR2 (germline): KGHSH, LQKENI.

This clonotype is deemed medium-sized. The chain combines TRBV11-1 with TRBJ2-2; D is unclear. CDR3 length: 12 residues. Germline V gene data show CDR1 as SGHAT and CDR2 as FQDESV (reference sequence). The V and J ends lost 4 bases and 11 bases respectively, with 11 bases between them. CDR3 residues: CASSYERPELFF. The CDR3, as DNA: TGTGCCAGCAGCTATGAACGACCAGAGCTGTTTTTT.

This clonotype was counted at least ten times. V is TRBV6-1 and J is TRBJ2-5; perhaps TRBD2 as D (5 bases). The germline V and J ends were trimmed by 7 bases and 0 bases, with 15 bases remaining between them. The germline gives CDR1 MNHNS, CDR2 SASEGT. This CDR3 is 15 amino acids long. CDR3 in amino acids: CASKVGGPYQETQYF. CDR3 sequence (DNA): TGTGCCAGCAAGGTTGGCGGGCCGTACCAAGAGACCCAGTACTTC.

This clonotype has a count of ten or more. This rearrangement joins TRBV6-2 or TRBV6-3 to TRBJ2-1; D possibly corresponds to TRBD1 (6 bases). V gave up 6 bases and J gave up 3 bases, with 21 bases separating them. CDR3 size: 17 residues. Germline CDR1 MNHEY, CDR2 SVGEGT. CDR3 in amino acids: CASRSPRGVGVYNEQFF. CDR3 sequence (DNA): TGTGCCAGCAGATCCCCCAGGGGCGTCGGTGTCTACAATGAGCAGTTCTTC.

CDR3 DNA: TGTGCCAGCAGCTTGGAACAGTATTACGAGCAGTACTTC. Protein product: CASSLEQYYEQYF. The V and J genes are TRBV5-5 and TRBJ2-7; D gene uncertain. The CDR3 is 13 residues long. CDR1 is SGHKS, CDR2 YYEKEE, per germline (reference sequence). With 0 bases removed from V and 4 bases from J, the gap between germline ends came to 8 bases.

This clonotype has a count of ten or more. This rearrangement joins TRBV7-3 to TRBJ2-6, with D uncertain. This CDR3 is built from 16 residues. The V and J ends lost 5 bases and 1 base respectively, with 12 bases between them. Germline lookup yields CDR1 SGHTA and CDR2 FQGTGA. The CDR3 bases are TGTGCCAGCAGCCCCTTTCTGGGTTCTGGGGCCAACGTCCTGACTTTC. Translating gives CASSPFLGSGANVLTF.

This clonotype appeared many times. The V call is TRBV6-5, the J call TRBJ2-7; no clear D gene. Germline V CDR1 and CDR2: MNHEY, SVGAGI. The CDR3 runs to 11 residues. Trimming cost V 6 bases and J 5 bases, with 8 bases left between them. DNA for the CDR3: TGTGCCAGCAGCGCCCTCAACGAGCAGTACTTC. It translates to CASSALNEQYF.

This clonotype was observed at least ten times. The chain is built from TRBV10-3 and TRBJ1-5; no reliable D call. Germline V lookup: CDR1 ENHRY, CDR2 SYGVKD. Between the trimmed V and J ends, which lost 6 bases and 2 bases, there was a span of 5 bases. The CDR3 runs to 12 residues. CDR3 region: CAIRDGNQPQHF. The DNA of the CDR3 is TGTGCCATCAGGGACGGCAATCAGCCCCAGCATTTT.

Many counts were recorded for this clonotype. The chain has TRBV18 and TRBJ2-1, with D perhaps TRBD2 (5 bases). The V and J ends lost 8 bases and 4 bases respectively, with 15 bases between them. Germline CDR1 KGHSH, CDR2 LQKENI. The CDR3 extends over 14 amino acids. CDR3 region: CASQPRGSYNEQFF. CDR3 nucleotides: TGTGCCAGCCAACCCCGGGGATCATACAATGAGCAGTTCTTC.

This chain links TRBV6-5 with TRBJ1-1; perhaps TRBD1 as D (6 bases). The V end was cut by 3 bases, the J end by 1 base, with 18 bases between. The CDR3 sequence is 17 residues long. Germline CDR1 reads MNHEY; CDR2 reads SVGAGI. The CDR3 nucleotides are TGTGCCAGCAGTTATTTCCCCGCAGGGGTAGGGAACACTGAAGCTTTCTTT. It is translated as CASSYFPAGVGNTEAFF.

V usage is TRBV5-4 and J usage is TRBJ2-1; D not certain. CDR1 is SGHNT, CDR2 YYREEE, per germline (reference sequence). V lost 0 bases and J 6 bases, leaving 7 bases between the germline ends. The CDR3 is 13 residues long. For the CDR3, the DNA is TGTGCCAGCAGCTTGGTAGGACCCAATGAGCAGTTCTTC. Amino acid sequence: CASSLVGPNEQFF.

This clonotype was observed a handful of times. The V call is TRBV19, the J call TRBJ2-2; 9 bases are a match to TRBD2. The CDR3 covers 16 residues. J lost 4 bases, V lost 5 bases, and 8 bases had no gene match. Per the germline V gene, CDR1 is LNHDA and CDR2 is SQIVND (reference sequence). The CDR3 sequence: CASSFPAGGGTGELFF. The CDR3 DNA follows: TGTGCCAGTAGTTTTCCCGCGGGAGGGGGCACCGGGGAGCTGTTTTTT. Full variable domain (remainder filled in from reference TRBV19 and TRBJ2-2): DGGITQSPKYLFRKEGQNVTLSCEQNLNHDAMYWYRQDPGQGLRLIYYSQIVNDFQKGDIAEGYSVSREKKESFPLTVTSAQKNPTAFYLCASSFPAGGGTGELFFGEGSRLTVL.

This clonotype was recorded at least ten times. The CDR3 protein is CSARRSDTQYF. DNA for the CDR3: TGCAGTGCTAGGAGAAGTGATACGCAGTATTTT. The J gene is TRBJ2-3, the V gene TRBV20-1, with D hard to call. Trimming cost V 3 bases and J 6 bases, with 7 bases left between them. This CDR3 has 11 residues. Germline V gene data show CDR1 as DFQATT and CDR2 as SNEGSKA (reference sequence).

The gene calls are TRBV6-5 and TRBJ2-5; 7 bases agree with TRBD2. This CDR3 region has 12 residues. Losses at the gene ends were 5 bases for V and 6 bases for J; bases not matched to a gene: 3. Germline CDR1 reads MNHEY; CDR2 reads SVGAGI. This chain's CDR3 is CASSPGGKTQYF. As DNA, the CDR3 is TGTGCCAGCAGTCCCGGGGGGAAGACCCAGTACTTC.

This clonotype was seen a few times. The chain recombines TRBV20-1 with TRBJ2-7, with 8 bases identical to TRBD1. The germline V gene encodes CDR1 DFQATT and CDR2 SNEGSKA (reference sequence). The CDR3 covers 14 residues. V gave up 1 base and J gave up 2 bases; unmatched junction bases: 4. CDR3 sequence: CSARAGTGAYEQYF. CDR3 nucleotide sequence: TGCAGTGCTAGAGCCGGGACAGGAGCCTACGAGCAGTACTTC.

This clonotype was counted many times. The chain couples TRBV19 to TRBJ2-6, with TRBD2 as a possible D gene (5 bases). Germline-derived CDR1 and CDR2 are LNHDA and SQIVND (reference sequence). V dropped 6 bases and J dropped 0 bases, with 9 bases sitting between them. There are 15 residues in the CDR3. The CDR3 sequence is CASSRRGSGANVLTF. The CDR3 DNA sequence: TGTGCCAGTAGCAGACGGGGCTCTGGGGCCAACGTCCTGACTTTC.

The chain links TRBV12-3 or TRBV12-4 to TRBJ1-5, with D possibly matching TRBD1 (6 bases). The CDR3 contains 12 residues. The V and J ends lost 5 bases and 10 bases respectively, with 12 bases between them. The CDR3 DNA reads TGTGCCAGCAGTGACAGGTTTGGACCCCAGCATTTT. Its protein is CASSDRFGPQHF.

On this clonotype: With a much larger clone just one base away, this may be a read error. J is TRBJ1-1 and V is TRBV27, with 7 positions matching TRBD1. Germline V CDR1 and CDR2: MNHEY, SMNVEV (reference sequence). CDR3 length: 15 amino acids. The CDR3 coding sequence is TGTGTCAGCAGTTTATCTGGGACAGAGGCCACTGAAGCTTTCTTT. This codes for CVSSLSGTEATEAFF.